This T cell receptor beta chain was captured in a study of blood T cell repertoires in COVID-19. V was shortened by 9 bases and J by 3 bases, with 24 bases between the two germline ends. The CDR3 has 16 amino acids. Germline V gene sequence: CDR1 SNHLY, CDR2 FYNNEI. In the authors' workflow: Counts of nucleated cells, estimated from reference gene primer amplification, were obtained. Data came from immunoSEQ multiplex PCR; TCRdb stores just in-frame clones and leaves some out. Clone size and V and J calls were adopted from that table, with D and trimming inferred from the DNA. The sample records 85,000 or so clones, over 90% being singletons. In its sample, this clone was seen once.

Sequencing was carried out using peripheral blood. V gene TRBV2 combines with J gene TRBJ2-7; the D gene is possibly TRBD2 (6 bases). This TCR was sampled from a human donor with active COVID-19. The donor label of this sample is uncertain. CDR3 sequence: CASDISGTPGHYEQYF. The CDR3 coding sequence is TGTGCCAGTGACATTTCCGGGACTCCAGGACACTACGAGCAGTACTTC.